A selection of T cell receptor beta chains follows, all from one sample in a study of T cell responses to AZD1222 COVID-19 vaccine. Profiling relied on immunoSEQ multiplex PCR, and the TCRdb table lists in-frame clones only, not all of them. This sample has over 65,000 clones, with roughly nine tenths found just once. Sequences were derived from peripheral blood, sampled on day 0 of AZD1222 vaccination. These receptors all come from an adult in good health. Both conserved end residues are part of each CDR3. Fields, in order: J gene, V gene, D gene, clone size, CDR3 protein, CDR3 DNA. A D gene is named only where the DNA matches it firmly. Expanded clones are given a class, and other clones once, few, many or no size at all.

TRBJ2-2	TRBV5-4	TRBD1	NA	CASSLEQGAAGELFF	TGTGCCAGCAGCTTGGAACAGGGGGCGGCCGGGGAGCTGTTTTTT
TRBJ1-2	TRBV11-3	NA	NA	CASSPPRHKWSGYTF	TGTGCCAGCAGCCCTCCCCGACACAAATGGAGTGGCTACACCTTC
TRBJ1-1	TRBV9	NA	NA	CASSVTFGGSNTEAFF	TGTGCCAGCAGCGTGACGTTTGGGGGGAGTAACACTGAAGCTTTCTTT
TRBJ2-7	TRBV19	TRBD1	NA	CASSMGRGTYEQYF	TGTGCCAGTAGTATGGGCAGGGGGACCTACGAGCAGTACTTC
TRBJ1-1	TRBV29-1	NA	NA	CSVLEKNTEAFF	TGCAGCGTTCTAGAGAAGAACACTGAAGCTTTCTTT
TRBJ2-7	TRBV5-1	TRBD2	NA	CASSFLTSGSYEQYF	TGCGCCAGCAGCTTCTTGACTAGCGGGAGCTACGAGCAGTACTTC
TRBJ2-7	TRBV6-1	NA	NA	CASSEAWEFYEQYF	TGTGCCAGCAGTGAAGCGTGGGAGTTTTACGAGCAGTACTTC
TRBJ1-1	TRBV27	NA	NA	CASGVNTEAFF	TGTGCCAGCGGCGTGAACACTGAAGCTTTCTTT
TRBJ2-2	TRBV5-1	TRBD1	once	CASSLDRGATGELFF	TGCGCCAGCAGCCTCGACAGGGGGGCCACCGGGGAGCTGTTTTTT
TRBJ2-1	TRBV7-2	TRBD1	NA	CASSRRDRGTYNEQFF	TGTGCCAGCAGCCGTAGAGACAGGGGAACCTACAATGAGCAGTTCTTC
TRBJ1-5	TRBV13	NA	NA	CASSLGPGTARPQHF	TGTGCCAGCAGCTTAGGACCGGGGACCGCCCGGCCCCAGCATTTT
TRBJ1-1	TRBV28	NA	once	CASSLPGRGEAFF	TGTGCCAGCAGTCTACCGGGACGGGGTGAAGCTTTCTTT
TRBJ2-1	TRBV5-4	TRBD2	NA	CASSFGLDNEQFF	TGTGCCAGCAGCTTCGGACTAGACAATGAGCAGTTCTTC
TRBJ2-1	TRBV5-1	TRBD2	few	CASSPGQAGVYNEQFF	TGCGCCAGCAGCCCTGGACAAGCGGGGGTCTACAATGAGCAGTTCTTC
TRBJ2-7	TRBV6-1	TRBD2	NA	CASSGVYNSGSLVQYF	TGTGCCAGCAGTGGGGTGTACAATAGCGGGAGTTTGGTGCAGTACTTC
TRBJ2-2	TRBV14	TRBD1	few	CASSFPGTGDTGELFF	TGTGCCAGCAGCTTCCCCGGGACAGGGGACACCGGGGAGCTGTTTTTT
TRBJ2-1	TRBV19	NA	NA	CASSIGGPTRNYNEQFF	TGTGCCAGTAGTATAGGAGGCCCAACCCGAAACTACAATGAGCAGTTCTTC
TRBJ1-4	TRBV3-1/TRBV3-2	NA	NA	CASSLTTGSNEKLFF	TGTGCCAGCAGCCTCACGACTGGGAGTAATGAAAAACTGTTTTTT
TRBJ2-1	TRBV29-1	NA	NA	CSVRVSYNEQFF	TGCAGCGTTCGCGTCAGTTACAATGAGCAGTTCTTC
TRBJ2-2	TRBV5-1	NA	NA	CATYTGPGELFF	TGCGCCACCTACACGGGACCCGGGGAGCTGTTTTTT
TRBJ2-7	TRBV13	TRBD1	NA	CASNYRGLYEQYF	TGTGCCAGCAACTACAGGGGGCTCTACGAGCAGTACTTC
TRBJ1-1	TRBV5-6	NA	NA	CASSLFGGRTEAFF	TGTGCCAGCAGCTTGTTTGGGGGTAGAACTGAAGCTTTCTTT
TRBJ1-6	TRBV27	NA	NA	CASSLSNRQDSPLHF	TGTGCCAGCAGTTTATCTAACAGGCAAGATTCACCCCTCCACTTT
TRBJ1-2	TRBV6-5	TRBD1	NA	CASRPPAGGYGYTF	TGTGCCAGCAGACCCCCGGCAGGGGGCTATGGCTACACCTTC
TRBJ2-5	TRBV27	TRBD1	NA	CASSSTGGLETQYF	TGTGCCAGCAGTTCAACAGGGGGCTTAGAGACCCAGTACTTC
TRBJ1-5	TRBV6-5	NA	NA	CASSYSSQSNQPQHF	TGTGCCAGCAGTTACTCGAGTCAATCAAATCAGCCCCAGCATTTT
TRBJ1-3	TRBV15	NA	NA	CATSRDQGISGNTIYF	TGTGCCACCAGCAGAGATCAGGGCATCTCTGGAAACACCATATATTTT
TRBJ2-7	TRBV5-8	TRBD1	NA	CASSLVIPGTGNHEQYF	TGTGCCAGCAGCTTGGTCATTCCCGGGACAGGGAATCACGAGCAGTACTTC
TRBJ2-2	TRBV19	TRBD2	NA	CASSIELAATGELFF	TGTGCCAGTAGTATAGAACTAGCGGCCACCGGGGAGCTGTTTTTT
TRBJ2-1	TRBV4-2	TRBD2	few	CASSQALSREEGEQFF	TGTGCCAGCAGCCAAGCCCTCTCGCGGGAGGAGGGTGAGCAGTTCTTC
TRBJ1-6	TRBV6-1	TRBD1	NA	CASSVGQGRTYNSPLHF	TGTGCCAGCAGTGTGGGACAGGGCCGGACCTATAATTCACCCCTCCACTTT
TRBJ1-5	TRBV10-3	NA	NA	CAISSGDSNQPQHF	TGTGCCATCAGCTCAGGAGATAGCAATCAGCCCCAGCATTTT
TRBJ2-1	TRBV20-1	NA	NA	CSASRPRNSGPYYNEQFF	TGCAGTGCTAGTCGCCCAAGGAATAGCGGCCCTTACTACAATGAGCAGTTCTTC
TRBJ1-2	TRBV5-1	TRBD1	NA	CASSSGTGALADYGYTF	TGCGCCAGCAGCTCCGGGACAGGGGCCCTCGCCGACTATGGCTACACCTTC
TRBJ2-7	TRBV15	NA	once	CATSRNLAYEQYF	TGTGCCACCAGCAGAAACCTCGCCTACGAGCAGTACTTC
TRBJ1-1	TRBV7-3	NA	NA	CASSLNPGATEAFF	TGTGCCAGCAGCTTAAATCCGGGGGCGACTGAAGCTTTCTTT
TRBJ1-2	TRBV19	NA	NA	CASSIGTEGGYTF	TGTGCCAGTAGTATAGGGACAGAAGGCGGCTACACCTTC
TRBJ1-6	TRBV7-3	NA	NA	CASSKTSPGSPLHF	TGTGCCAGCAGCAAGACTTCCCCCGGGTCACCCCTCCACTTT
TRBJ1-5	TRBV10-3	NA	NA	CAISTDSSNQPQHF	TGTGCCATCAGTACGGACAGTAGCAATCAGCCCCAGCATTTT
TRBJ2-7	TRBV6-2/TRBV6-3	TRBD2	once	CASSPAGDSWVPPGLALSYEQYF	TGTGCCAGCAGCCCAGCTGGGGACAGTTGGGTTCCTCCGGGACTAGCTTTGTCCTACGAGCAGTACTTC
TRBJ1-1	TRBV20-1	NA	NA	CSAADGPEAFF	TGCAGTGCGGCGGACGGCCCTGAAGCTTTCTTT
TRBJ1-5	TRBV11-2	TRBD1	NA	CASSRGPRGQPQHF	TGTGCCAGCAGCCGCGGGCCCAGGGGGCAGCCCCAGCATTTT
TRBJ1-1	TRBV28	NA	NA	CASSPTGNTEAFF	TGTGCCAGCAGTCCAACAGGGAACACTGAAGCTTTCTTT
TRBJ2-5	TRBV27	NA	NA	CASSHPGETQYF	TGTGCCAGCAGCCATCCCGGCGAGACCCAGTACTTC
TRBJ1-2	TRBV10-3	TRBD1	NA	CAIQRDRDIIGYTF	TGTGCCATACAAAGGGACAGGGATATAATTGGCTACACCTTC
TRBJ1-1	TRBV10-3	NA	NA	CAITGQLNTEAFF	TGTGCCATCACCGGACAGCTTAACACTGAAGCTTTCTTT
TRBJ1-2	TRBV5-4	NA	NA	CASSLAAEPYGYTF	TGTGCCAGCAGCTTGGCGGCAGAGCCCTATGGCTACACCTTC
TRBJ2-3	TRBV24-1	TRBD1	NA	CATSPGQGTDTQYF	TGTGCCACCAGCCCGGGACAGGGCACAGATACGCAGTATTTT
TRBJ1-2	TRBV27	TRBD1	NA	CASSLSDRGSNGYTF	TGTGCCAGCAGTTTATCGGACAGGGGATCGAATGGCTACACCTTC
TRBJ2-7	TRBV5-4	TRBD1	NA	CATGTGAYEQYF	TGTGCCACCGGGACAGGGGCCTACGAGCAGTACTTC
TRBJ2-1	TRBV14	NA	NA	CASSQDSRTGNEQFF	TGTGCCAGCAGCCAAGATAGTCGGACCGGCAATGAGCAGTTCTTC
TRBJ1-3	TRBV2	NA	NA	CASNAASSGNTIYF	TGTGCCAGCAATGCAGCGTCATCTGGAAACACCATATATTTT
TRBJ2-1	TRBV11-1	NA	NA	CASSLPLGSNNEQFF	TGTGCCAGCAGCTTACCCCTGGGGTCGAACAATGAGCAGTTCTTC
TRBJ2-6	TRBV5-1	NA	NA	CASSLAPQGSGANVLTF	TGCGCCAGCAGCTTGGCCCCGCAGGGCTCTGGGGCCAACGTCCTGACTTTC